A selection of T cell receptor beta chains follows, all from one sample in a study of OX40 agonist ivuxolimab in advanced cancers. Assay used: immunoSEQ multiplex PCR; TCRdb lists only in-frame clones, some missing. Among tens of thousands of clones, 75% to 90% were seen once, and the ten largest hold around 0.88%. Sequenced material: CD4+ or CD8+ T cells sorted from blood, taken in a trial of the OX40 agonist ivuxolimab. The receptors were sampled from an adult with an advanced solid tumor such as melanoma, head and neck, liver or kidney cancer. Each CDR3 is given with its conserved first and last residue. The D gene is left open where the match is weak. The size of a clone is reported for some rows only, either as once, few or many, or as a class for expanded clones.

clone_size: -; j_call: TRBJ1-5; v_call: TRBV5-1; d_call: -; cdr3_nt: TGCGCCAGCAGCTTGGAAGGAGACGACAATCAGCCCCAGCATTTT; cdr3_aa: CASSLEGDDNQPQHF
clone_size: -; j_call: TRBJ1-1; v_call: TRBV19; d_call: TRBD1; cdr3_nt: TGTGCCAGTAACCCTACCGGGACAGGGGTCGTCCTGAACACTGAAGCTTTCTTT; cdr3_aa: CASNPTGTGVVLNTEAFF
clone_size: -; j_call: TRBJ2-2; v_call: TRBV6-4; d_call: -; cdr3_nt: TGTGCCTCCGCGAGCACCAGTGGCGGGGAGCTGTTTTTT; cdr3_aa: CASASTSGGELFF
clone_size: -; j_call: TRBJ1-2; v_call: TRBV6-6; d_call: TRBD1; cdr3_nt: TGTGCCAGCAGCCTCCGGGACAGTCCCTATGGCTACACCTTC; cdr3_aa: CASSLRDSPYGYTF
clone_size: -; j_call: TRBJ2-5; v_call: TRBV2; d_call: -; cdr3_nt: TGTGCCAGCAGTGAGAGGGCCTCTCGGGGAGAGACCCAGTACTTC; cdr3_aa: CASSERASRGETQYF
clone_size: -; j_call: TRBJ2-3; v_call: TRBV5-1; d_call: TRBD2; cdr3_nt: TGCGCCAGCAGCTTGAATACGGGGGGGCCAAATACGCAGTATTTT; cdr3_aa: CASSLNTGGPNTQYF
clone_size: -; j_call: TRBJ1-2; v_call: TRBV30; d_call: TRBD1; cdr3_nt: TGTGCCTGGAGTGTACCGGGACAGACACGCTATGGCTACACCTTC; cdr3_aa: CAWSVPGQTRYGYTF
clone_size: -; j_call: TRBJ2-2; v_call: TRBV7-9; d_call: -; cdr3_nt: TGTGCCAGCAGCTTAGGCGGGGTAACCGGGGAGCTGTTTTTT; cdr3_aa: CASSLGGVTGELFF
clone_size: -; j_call: TRBJ1-1; v_call: TRBV30; d_call: TRBD1; cdr3_nt: TGTGCCTGGAGTGCCCCGGACAGGCGGAACACTGAAGCTTTCTTT; cdr3_aa: CAWSAPDRRNTEAFF
clone_size: few; j_call: TRBJ2-2; v_call: TRBV2; d_call: -; cdr3_nt: TGTGCCAGCAGTGAAGTGGGGGGCCGAGGGACCGGGGAGCTGTTTTTT; cdr3_aa: CASSEVGGRGTGELFF
clone_size: once; j_call: TRBJ1-5; v_call: TRBV5-6; d_call: -; cdr3_nt: TGTGCCAGCAGCTTACGCGAGGGGAGGGCTCAGCCCCAGCATTTT; cdr3_aa: CASSLREGRAQPQHF
clone_size: -; j_call: TRBJ2-3; v_call: TRBV7-8; d_call: -; cdr3_nt: TGTGCCAGCAGCCCTGGCGGGTATACGCAGTATTTT; cdr3_aa: CASSPGGYTQYF
clone_size: -; j_call: TRBJ1-2; v_call: TRBV7-9; d_call: -; cdr3_nt: TGTGCCAGCAGCCCAGTCGATGTCTATGGCTACACCTTC; cdr3_aa: CASSPVDVYGYTF
clone_size: -; j_call: TRBJ2-1; v_call: TRBV19; d_call: TRBD2; cdr3_nt: TGTGCCAGTAGTATTGCAGCGGGGGCTTACAATGAGCAGTTCTTC; cdr3_aa: CASSIAAGAYNEQFF
clone_size: once; j_call: TRBJ2-1; v_call: TRBV27; d_call: TRBD2; cdr3_nt: TGTGCCAGCAGTTTAGGGACTAGCGGGGTCAATGAGCAGTTCTTC; cdr3_aa: CASSLGTSGVNEQFF
clone_size: few; j_call: TRBJ1-5; v_call: TRBV2; d_call: TRBD1; cdr3_nt: TGTGCCAGCAGAGACAGGGCGTATAGCAATCAGCCCCAGCATTTT; cdr3_aa: CASRDRAYSNQPQHF
clone_size: -; j_call: TRBJ2-5; v_call: TRBV5-1; d_call: TRBD2; cdr3_nt: TGCGCCAGCAGCTTGGCCGGGATAGCGGGGGTCCAAGAGACCCAGTACTTC; cdr3_aa: CASSLAGIAGVQETQYF
clone_size: few; j_call: TRBJ2-7; v_call: TRBV7-2; d_call: -; cdr3_nt: TGTGCCAGCAGCTTAGAGTGGGGCAGTTCCTACGAGCAGTACTTC; cdr3_aa: CASSLEWGSSYEQYF
clone_size: -; j_call: TRBJ1-1; v_call: TRBV6-5; d_call: -; cdr3_nt: TGTGCCAGCAGTTTCAGACATATGGACACTGAAGCTTTCTTT; cdr3_aa: CASSFRHMDTEAFF
clone_size: few; j_call: TRBJ1-1; v_call: TRBV29-1; d_call: -; cdr3_nt: TGCAGCGTTGAAGAACAGGAGAACACTGAAGCTTTCTTT; cdr3_aa: CSVEEQENTEAFF
clone_size: -; j_call: TRBJ2-3; v_call: TRBV6-1; d_call: -; cdr3_nt: TGTGCCAGCAAGTACGGGGGGCCGACAGATACGCAGTATTTT; cdr3_aa: CASKYGGPTDTQYF
clone_size: -; j_call: TRBJ1-5; v_call: TRBV7-2; d_call: -; cdr3_nt: TGTGCCAGCAGCTTAATGAAGGGCAACAATCAGCCCCAGCATTTT; cdr3_aa: CASSLMKGNNQPQHF
clone_size: -; j_call: TRBJ2-1; v_call: TRBV11-2; d_call: -; cdr3_nt: TGTGCCAGCAGCTCGACCAGTTTAGTGGGTGAGCAGTTCTTC; cdr3_aa: CASSSTSLVGEQFF
clone_size: -; j_call: TRBJ1-5; v_call: TRBV6-5; d_call: -; cdr3_nt: TGTGCCAGCAGCCCCCTGGAGAACAATCAGCCCCAGCATTTT; cdr3_aa: CASSPLENNQPQHF
clone_size: -; j_call: TRBJ1-6; v_call: TRBV7-2; d_call: -; cdr3_nt: TGTGCCAGCAGCTTGGGATCTTCGGGACCCCTCCACTTT; cdr3_aa: CASSLGSSGPLHF
clone_size: -; j_call: TRBJ2-7; v_call: TRBV19; d_call: TRBD1; cdr3_nt: TGTGCCAGCGCTAAGACAGGGGGCCTCTACGAGCAGTACTTC; cdr3_aa: CASAKTGGLYEQYF
clone_size: once; j_call: TRBJ1-2; v_call: TRBV7-3; d_call: -; cdr3_nt: TGTGCCAGCAGCTCCCCGGACGCCCCGAGCTACACCTTC; cdr3_aa: CASSSPDAPSYTF
clone_size: once; j_call: TRBJ1-2; v_call: TRBV2; d_call: TRBD1; cdr3_nt: TGTGCCAGCAGTGACAGGGGGTACGCCGATGGCTACACCTTC; cdr3_aa: CASSDRGYADGYTF
clone_size: -; j_call: TRBJ2-3; v_call: TRBV5-4; d_call: -; cdr3_nt: TGTGCCAGCAGACGTGACACAGATACGCAGTATTTT; cdr3_aa: CASRRDTDTQYF
clone_size: -; j_call: TRBJ1-2; v_call: TRBV10-3; d_call: -; cdr3_nt: TGTGCCATCAGACCGTCCGGGGGTCAGGGAGGCTACACCTTC; cdr3_aa: CAIRPSGGQGGYTF
clone_size: few; j_call: TRBJ2-5; v_call: TRBV7-2; d_call: TRBD1; cdr3_nt: TGTGCCAGCAGTTGGGGACAGACCCAAGAGACCCAGTACTTC; cdr3_aa: CASSWGQTQETQYF
clone_size: -; j_call: TRBJ2-5; v_call: TRBV30; d_call: -; cdr3_nt: TGTGCCTGGAGCAATGGGGGCGCGGGAGAGACCCAGTACTTC; cdr3_aa: CAWSNGGAGETQYF
clone_size: -; j_call: TRBJ1-2; v_call: TRBV25-1; d_call: -; cdr3_nt: TGTGCCAGTTATCGACAGTCCGCTGGCTACACCTTC; cdr3_aa: CASYRQSAGYTF
clone_size: -; j_call: TRBJ2-7; v_call: TRBV11-2; d_call: -; cdr3_nt: TGTGCCAGCACCCCGACCCTAGCTACCATTTACGAGCAGTACTTC; cdr3_aa: CASTPTLATIYEQYF
clone_size: -; j_call: TRBJ1-1; v_call: TRBV30; d_call: -; cdr3_nt: TGTGCCTGGACCCAGAGGGCGAACACTGAAGCTTTCTTT; cdr3_aa: CAWTQRANTEAFF
clone_size: -; j_call: TRBJ1-5; v_call: TRBV7-9; d_call: -; cdr3_nt: TGTGCCAGCAGCTTAGCAGGGTCTGGGCAGCCCCAGCATTTT; cdr3_aa: CASSLAGSGQPQHF
clone_size: -; j_call: TRBJ1-2; v_call: TRBV10-3; d_call: -; cdr3_nt: TGTGCCATCAGTGAGTCGAGCGCGGGACTAGGAGGCTACACCTTC; cdr3_aa: CAISESSAGLGGYTF
clone_size: -; j_call: TRBJ2-3; v_call: TRBV7-2; d_call: -; cdr3_nt: TGTGCCAGCAGCTCACAGACCGTGGGCCCACTAGATACGCAGTATTTT; cdr3_aa: CASSSQTVGPLDTQYF
clone_size: -; j_call: TRBJ2-7; v_call: TRBV7-7; d_call: -; cdr3_nt: TGTGCTAGCAGCTTATCCGAGAGAGGAGACGAGCAGTACTTC; cdr3_aa: CASSLSERGDEQYF
clone_size: -; j_call: TRBJ2-6; v_call: TRBV10-3; d_call: TRBD1; cdr3_nt: TGTGCCATCAGTGAGCCGGGACAGGGAGGATGGGGGGCCAACGTCCTGACTTTC; cdr3_aa: CAISEPGQGGWGANVLTF
clone_size: -; j_call: TRBJ1-2; v_call: TRBV7-3; d_call: -; cdr3_nt: TGTGCCAGCAGCCCGGACAGAGACGGCGGCTACACCTTC; cdr3_aa: CASSPDRDGGYTF
clone_size: -; j_call: TRBJ1-2; v_call: TRBV29-1; d_call: TRBD1; cdr3_nt: TGCAGCGTGGCCGGGACAGGGGATAGGTATGGCTACACCTTC; cdr3_aa: CSVAGTGDRYGYTF
clone_size: -; j_call: TRBJ2-5; v_call: TRBV5-8; d_call: TRBD2; cdr3_nt: TGTGCCAGCAGCTTGGCTCGGGGGGGTTTGAGAGAGACCCAGTACTTC; cdr3_aa: CASSLARGGLRETQYF
clone_size: -; j_call: TRBJ2-5; v_call: TRBV27; d_call: -; cdr3_nt: TGTGCCAGCAGTTTCTTGGGGGCCGGGGAGACCCAGTACTTC; cdr3_aa: CASSFLGAGETQYF
clone_size: -; j_call: TRBJ1-6; v_call: TRBV6-6; d_call: -; cdr3_nt: TGTGCCGGGGGTAATTCGGGAAATTCACCCCTCCACTTT; cdr3_aa: CAGGNSGNSPLHF
clone_size: -; j_call: TRBJ1-5; v_call: TRBV6-6; d_call: -; cdr3_nt: TGTGCCAGCAGCCCCGCGGCGGACAATCAGCCCCAGCATTTT; cdr3_aa: CASSPAADNQPQHF
clone_size: -; j_call: TRBJ1-1; v_call: TRBV5-4; d_call: TRBD1; cdr3_nt: TGTGCCAGCAGCTTGGCAGGGGGCAAACGAATTATGAACACTGAAGCTTTCTTT; cdr3_aa: CASSLAGGKRIMNTEAFF
clone_size: -; j_call: TRBJ2-2; v_call: TRBV19; d_call: TRBD1; cdr3_nt: TGTGCCAGTAGTAAGGGGACAGAGAACACCGGGGAGCTGTTTTTT; cdr3_aa: CASSKGTENTGELFF
clone_size: -; j_call: TRBJ2-5; v_call: TRBV7-7; d_call: TRBD2; cdr3_nt: TGTGCCAGCAGCCCACCAGGCGGGGGGGCGGAGACCCAGTACTTC; cdr3_aa: CASSPPGGGAETQYF
clone_size: -; j_call: TRBJ2-5; v_call: TRBV6-4; d_call: -; cdr3_nt: TGTGCCAGCAGTGACTCGACGACGGGGGAAGGGACCCAGTACTTC; cdr3_aa: CASSDSTTGEGTQYF